Listed below are T cell receptor beta chains from one sample, sequenced in a study of cytomegalovirus exposure and HLA in healthy donors. The protocol was immunoSEQ multiplex PCR, while the TCRdb copy is restricted to in-frame clones and leaves out a portion. The sample lists around 150,000 clones, around 96% occurring once. The sample taken for sequencing was PBMCs. These receptors all come from a woman aged 18-29 years in good health and CMV-seronegative. Each CDR3 is given with its conserved first and last residue. A D gene is named only where the DNA matches it firmly. Rows give clone size only sometimes, using once, few, many, or a class for an expanded clone.

v_gene	abundance	d_gene	len	j_gene	CDR3aa	CDR3nt
TRBV5-1	NA	NA	17	TRBJ2-3	CASSLAQPGLDTDTQYF	TGCGCCAGCAGCTTGGCCCAACCGGGACTCGACACAGATACGCAGTATTTT
TRBV5-8	NA	TRBD2	14	TRBJ2-1	CASSLTSVYNEQFF	TGTGCCAGCAGCCTGACTAGCGTATACAATGAGCAGTTCTTC
TRBV11-3	NA	NA	13	TRBJ2-7	CASSLGAGYEQYF	TGTGCCAGCAGCTTGGGCGCGGGCTACGAGCAGTACTTC
TRBV14	NA	NA	14	TRBJ2-7	CASSQSSRGYEQYF	TGTGCCAGCAGCCAGTCCTCTAGGGGATACGAGCAGTACTTC
TRBV18	NA	TRBD1	16	TRBJ2-3	CASSPLRGDRADTQYF	TGTGCCAGCTCCCCCCTTCGGGGTGACAGGGCAGATACGCAGTATTTT
TRBV4-3	NA	NA	16	TRBJ1-2	CASSQDARAGYYGYTF	TGCGCCAGCAGCCAAGATGCCCGGGCGGGTTACTATGGCTACACCTTC
TRBV5-1	NA	NA	12	TRBJ2-1	CASSVSGTSQFF	TGCGCCAGCAGCGTCTCCGGGACTTCACAGTTCTTC
TRBV7-2	NA	TRBD2	15	TRBJ2-5	CASSLRNGGQETQYF	TGTGCCAGCAGCTTAAGGAACGGGGGGCAAGAGACCCAGTACTTC
TRBV2	NA	NA	19	TRBJ1-2	CASSDILKGGDSQLLGYTF	TGTGCCAGCAGTGATATCCTAAAGGGTGGAGACAGTCAGCTTCTGGGCTACACCTTC
TRBV5-1	NA	NA	15	TRBJ2-5	CASSPTATVRETQYF	TGCGCCAGCAGCCCGACAGCGACCGTTCGGGAGACCCAGTACTTC
TRBV4-1	NA	NA	13	TRBJ2-7	CASSQDLYYEQYF	TGCGCCAGCAGCCAAGATCTATACTACGAGCAGTACTTC
TRBV6-1	NA	NA	16	TRBJ1-2	CASSERLRQTVYGYTF	TGTGCCAGCAGTGAACGCCTGAGACAGACAGTCTATGGCTACACCTTC
TRBV10-3	NA	TRBD1	13	TRBJ2-7	CATGTAITYEQYF	TGTGCCACGGGGACAGCGATTACCTACGAGCAGTACTTC
TRBV7-2	NA	NA	14	TRBJ1-4	CASSLVRGGEKLFF	TGTGCCAGCAGCTTAGTCAGGGGTGGTGAAAAACTGTTTTTT
TRBV10-3	NA	NA	12	TRBJ1-2	CAIREVSLGYTF	TGTGCCATCAGGGAGGTTTCTTTGGGCTACACCTTC
TRBV5-1	NA	NA	15	TRBJ1-1	CASSLGGGRNTEAFF	TGCGCCAGCAGCTTGGGGGGCGGGAGGAACACTGAAGCTTTCTTT
TRBV27	NA	TRBD2	14	TRBJ2-5	CASGRGGSEETQYF	TGTGCCAGCGGACGCGGGGGGTCGGAAGAGACCCAGTACTTC
TRBV5-6	NA	TRBD2	11	TRBJ2-1	CASSKGLAQFF	TGTGCCAGCAGCAAAGGACTAGCCCAGTTCTTC
TRBV11-2	NA	NA	19	TRBJ2-3	CASSLDFGSGGGAGDTQYF	TGTGCCAGCAGCTTAGATTTTGGGAGCGGAGGGGGGGCCGGAGATACGCAGTATTTT
TRBV11-3	NA	TRBD2	15	TRBJ2-3	CASSSRTSGVPAQYF	TGTGCCAGCAGCTCGAGGACTAGCGGGGTCCCTGCGCAGTATTTT
TRBV5-4	NA	NA	15	TRBJ2-3	CASSYYQTSKTAQYF	TGTGCCAGCAGCTATTATCAAACCTCTAAAACAGCGCAGTATTTT
TRBV27	NA	NA	13	TRBJ2-1	CASNRVGAIRQFF	TGTGCCAGCAATAGGGTGGGGGCCATCAGGCAGTTCTTC
TRBV18	NA	NA	12	TRBJ2-5	CASSPLAETQYF	TGTGCCAGCTCACCACTAGCAGAGACCCAGTACTTC
TRBV7-9	NA	TRBD2	16	TRBJ2-1	CASSPLGGGNYNEQFF	TGTGCCAGCAGCCCCCTCGGGGGGGGGAACTACAATGAGCAGTTCTTC
TRBV7-3	NA	TRBD1	15	TRBJ2-7	CASSLLGGEANEQYF	TGTGCCAGCAGCTTATTAGGGGGCGAAGCCAACGAGCAGTACTTC
TRBV10-2	NA	NA	12	TRBJ1-2	CASSDRADGYTF	TGCGCCAGCAGTGACAGGGCGGATGGCTACACCTTC
TRBV7-9	once	NA	13	TRBJ1-1	CASIESRNTEAFF	TGTGCCAGCATTGAGTCCCGGAACACTGAAGCTTTCTTT
TRBV30	NA	TRBD1	17	TRBJ2-7	CAWSAPRGRGHTYEQYF	TGTGCCTGGAGCGCCCCCAGGGGGCGCGGACATACCTACGAGCAGTACTTC
TRBV6-5	NA	TRBD1	15	TRBJ2-7	CASSLFGQGGSEQYF	TGTGCCAGCAGTTTATTCGGACAGGGGGGTTCCGAGCAGTACTTC
TRBV10-2	NA	TRBD1	16	TRBJ2-7	CASRRYPTGGMGEQYF	TGCGCCAGCAGGAGGTATCCGACAGGGGGCATGGGGGAGCAGTACTTC
TRBV19	NA	NA	14	TRBJ2-2	CASSMYLVAGELFF	TGTGCCAGTAGTATGTACCTAGTAGCCGGGGAGCTGTTTTTT
TRBV10-3	NA	TRBD1	15	TRBJ2-3	CAISLGQDSTDTQYF	TGTGCCATCAGTCTCGGACAGGATAGCACAGATACGCAGTATTTT
TRBV15	NA	NA	15	TRBJ1-1	CATSRDLGGNTEAFF	TGTGCCACCAGCAGAGACCTGGGGGGGAACACTGAAGCTTTCTTT
TRBV9	NA	TRBD2	14	TRBJ2-7	CASSPRGSTYEQYF	TGTGCCAGCAGCCCGCGGGGGAGCACCTACGAGCAGTACTTC
TRBV30	NA	NA	14	TRBJ2-2	CAWNDWLNTGELFF	TGTGCCTGGAACGACTGGCTCAACACCGGGGAGCTGTTTTTT
TRBV5-4	NA	TRBD1	15	TRBJ2-1	CASSLVSGGENEQFF	TGTGCCAGCAGCTTGGTGTCAGGGGGCGAGAATGAGCAGTTCTTC
TRBV11-2	once	TRBD1	16	TRBJ1-2	CASSARTGRTNYGYTF	TGTGCCAGCAGCGCCCGGACAGGGAGAACTAACTATGGCTACACCTTC
TRBV7-2	once	TRBD2	14	TRBJ2-3	CASSFGGGTDTQYF	TGTGCCAGCAGCTTCGGGGGGGGCACAGATACGCAGTATTTT
TRBV2	NA	TRBD1	14	TRBJ1-2	CASSAGQGYYGYTF	TGTGCCAGCAGTGCTGGACAGGGGTACTATGGCTACACCTTC
TRBV19	NA	NA	14	TRBJ2-3	CASNAGWGTDTQYF	TGTGCCAGTAATGCAGGGTGGGGAACAGATACGCAGTATTTT
TRBV4-1	NA	TRBD1	13	TRBJ1-2	CASSPQGARGYTF	TGCGCCAGCAGCCCACAGGGGGCGAGAGGCTACACCTTC
TRBV5-6	NA	NA	14	TRBJ2-1	CASSSGLSGSKQFF	TGTGCCAGCAGCTCGGGACTTTCCGGCTCGAAGCAGTTCTTC
TRBV5-5	NA	NA	13	TRBJ2-7	CASSLVQTYEQYF	TGTGCCAGCAGCTTGGTTCAGACCTACGAGCAGTACTTC
TRBV7-9	NA	TRBD2	16	TRBJ2-7	CASSTWSQRGFYEQYF	TGTGCCAGCAGCACTTGGAGCCAGCGGGGGTTCTACGAGCAGTACTTC
TRBV4-1	NA	NA	12	TRBJ2-7	CASSQAQDEQYF	TGCGCCAGCAGCCAAGCTCAGGACGAGCAGTACTTC
TRBV7-2	NA	NA	17	TRBJ1-3	CASSKRQLFGSGNTIYF	TGTGCCAGCAGCAAACGACAGCTTTTTGGCTCTGGAAACACCATATATTTT
TRBV7-3	NA	TRBD1	18	TRBJ2-6	CASSLKGTGPSGANVLTF	TGTGCCAGCAGCTTAAAGGGGACAGGCCCCTCTGGGGCCAACGTCCTGACTTTC
TRBV5-4	NA	TRBD2	16	TRBJ2-2	CASSPLAGGRTGELFF	TGTGCCAGCAGCCCCCTAGCGGGGGGCCGCACCGGGGAGCTGTTTTTT
TRBV12-5	NA	NA	14	TRBJ2-7	CASGLAKTIFEQYF	TGTGCTAGTGGTTTGGCCAAGACTATTTTCGAGCAGTACTTC
TRBV18	NA	TRBD1	15	TRBJ1-6	CASSPLDRGQGALHF	TGTGCCAGCTCACCGCTGGACAGGGGGCAGGGGGCCCTCCACTTT
TRBV9	NA	NA	14	TRBJ1-2	CASSPTTGNYGYTF	TGTGCCAGCAGCCCGACCACAGGGAACTATGGCTACACCTTC
TRBV27	NA	NA	14	TRBJ2-7	CASSLYLNSYEQYF	TGTGCCAGCAGTTTGTACTTGAACTCCTACGAGCAGTACTTC
TRBV2	NA	NA	13	TRBJ1-2	CASSEMRVYGYTF	TGTGCCAGCAGTGAAATGAGGGTCTATGGCTACACCTTC
TRBV30	NA	NA	14	TRBJ2-5	CAWNSGREEETQYF	TGTGCCTGGAATAGTGGCAGGGAAGAGGAGACCCAGTACTTC